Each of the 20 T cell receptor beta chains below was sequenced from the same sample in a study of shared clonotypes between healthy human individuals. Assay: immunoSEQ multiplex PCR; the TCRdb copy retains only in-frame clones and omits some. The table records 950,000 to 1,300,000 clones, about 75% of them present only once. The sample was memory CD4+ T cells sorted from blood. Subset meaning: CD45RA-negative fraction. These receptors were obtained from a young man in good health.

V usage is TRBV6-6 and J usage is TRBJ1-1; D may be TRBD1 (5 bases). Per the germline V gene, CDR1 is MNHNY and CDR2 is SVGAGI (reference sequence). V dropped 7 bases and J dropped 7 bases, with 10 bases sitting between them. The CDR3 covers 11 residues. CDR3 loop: CASTWTNEAFF. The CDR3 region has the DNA TGTGCCAGCACCTGGACAAATGAAGCTTTCTTT.

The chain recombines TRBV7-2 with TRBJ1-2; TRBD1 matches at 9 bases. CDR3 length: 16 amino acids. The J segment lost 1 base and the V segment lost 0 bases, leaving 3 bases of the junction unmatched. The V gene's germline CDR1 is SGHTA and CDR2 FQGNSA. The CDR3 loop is CASSLAGQGNNYGYTF. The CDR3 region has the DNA TGTGCCAGCAGCTTAGCCGGACAGGGGAATAACTATGGCTACACCTTC.

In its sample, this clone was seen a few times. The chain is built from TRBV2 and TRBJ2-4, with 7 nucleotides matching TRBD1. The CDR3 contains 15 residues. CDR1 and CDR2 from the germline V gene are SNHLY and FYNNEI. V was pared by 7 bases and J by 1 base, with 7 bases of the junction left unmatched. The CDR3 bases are TGTGCCAGCAAGCCAGGGGGTGGTGCCAAAAACATTCAGTACTTC. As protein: CASKPGGGAKNIQYF.

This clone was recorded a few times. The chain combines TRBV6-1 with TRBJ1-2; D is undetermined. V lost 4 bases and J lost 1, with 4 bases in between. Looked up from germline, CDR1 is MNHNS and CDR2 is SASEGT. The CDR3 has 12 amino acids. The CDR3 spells CASSGNNYGYTF. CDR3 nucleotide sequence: TGTGCCAGCAGTGGTAATAACTATGGCTACACCTTC.

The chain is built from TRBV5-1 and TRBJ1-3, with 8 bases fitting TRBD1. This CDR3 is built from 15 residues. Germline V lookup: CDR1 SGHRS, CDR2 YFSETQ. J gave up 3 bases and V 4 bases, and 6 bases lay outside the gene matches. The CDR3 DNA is TGCGCCAGCAGCACTCAGGGGGCTGGTGGAAACACCATATATTTT. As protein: CASSTQGAGGNTIYF.

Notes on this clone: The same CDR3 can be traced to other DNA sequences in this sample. The CDR3, as DNA: TGTGCCAGCAGCTTAGGCGGGAGAGAGACCCAGTACTTC. Protein: CASSLGGRETQYF. The chain is built from TRBV7-6 and TRBJ2-5; 7 bases line up with TRBD2. In germline, CDR1 is SGHVS, CDR2 FNYEAQ. V lost 1 base and J lost 4; bases outside the gene matches: 0. The CDR3 runs 13 residues.

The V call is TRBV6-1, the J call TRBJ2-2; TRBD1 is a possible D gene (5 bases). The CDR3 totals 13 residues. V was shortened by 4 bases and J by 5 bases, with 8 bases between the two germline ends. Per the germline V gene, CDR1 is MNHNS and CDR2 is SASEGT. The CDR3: CASSGTTTGELFF. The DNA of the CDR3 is TGTGCCAGCAGTGGGACAACAACCGGGGAGCTGTTTTTT.

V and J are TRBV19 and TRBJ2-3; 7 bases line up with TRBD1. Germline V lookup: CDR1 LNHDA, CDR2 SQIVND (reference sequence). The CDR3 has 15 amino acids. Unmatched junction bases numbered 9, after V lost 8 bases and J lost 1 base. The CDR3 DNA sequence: TGTGCCAGTGGGCCCCGTGGACAGGGCACAGATACGCAGTATTTT. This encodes CASGPRGQGTDTQYF.

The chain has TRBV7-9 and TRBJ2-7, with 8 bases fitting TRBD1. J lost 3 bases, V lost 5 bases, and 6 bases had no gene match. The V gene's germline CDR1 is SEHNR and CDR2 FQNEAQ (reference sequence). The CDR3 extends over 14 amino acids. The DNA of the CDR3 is TGTGCCAGCAGCCAAGGACAGGGACTCTACGAGCAGTACTTC. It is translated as CASSQGQGLYEQYF.

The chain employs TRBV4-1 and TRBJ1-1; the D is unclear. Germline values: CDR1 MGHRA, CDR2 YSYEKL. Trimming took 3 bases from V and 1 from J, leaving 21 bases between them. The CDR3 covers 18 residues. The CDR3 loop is CASSHVKLGVPQNTEAFF. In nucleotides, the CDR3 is TGCGCCAGCAGCCATGTTAAACTTGGGGTCCCTCAGAACACTGAAGCTTTCTTT.

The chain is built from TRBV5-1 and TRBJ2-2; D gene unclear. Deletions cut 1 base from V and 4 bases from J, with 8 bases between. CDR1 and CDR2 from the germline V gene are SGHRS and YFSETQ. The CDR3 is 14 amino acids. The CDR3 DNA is TGCGCCAGCAGCTTGAACCCAGGCACCGGGGAGCTGTTTTTT. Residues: CASSLNPGTGELFF.

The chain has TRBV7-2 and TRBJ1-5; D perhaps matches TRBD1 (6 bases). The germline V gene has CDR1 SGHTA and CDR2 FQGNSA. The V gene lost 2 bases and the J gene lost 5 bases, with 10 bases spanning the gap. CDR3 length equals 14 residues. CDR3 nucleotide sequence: TGTGCCAGCAGCTTATCTCAGGGGTATCAGCCCCAGCATTTT. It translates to CASSLSQGYQPQHF.

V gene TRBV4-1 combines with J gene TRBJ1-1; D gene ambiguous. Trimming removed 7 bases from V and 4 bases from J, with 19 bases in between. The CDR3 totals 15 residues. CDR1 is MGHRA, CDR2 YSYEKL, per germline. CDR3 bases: TGCGCCAGCAACCGACCGGAGCTAATGAGCACTGAAGCTTTCTTT. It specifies CASNRPELMSTEAFF.

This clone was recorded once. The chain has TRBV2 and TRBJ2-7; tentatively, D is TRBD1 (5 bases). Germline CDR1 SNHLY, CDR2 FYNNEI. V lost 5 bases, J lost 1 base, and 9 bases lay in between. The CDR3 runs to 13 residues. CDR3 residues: CASSLQGSYEQYF. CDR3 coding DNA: TGTGCCAGCAGTCTCCAGGGTTCCTACGAGCAGTACTTC.

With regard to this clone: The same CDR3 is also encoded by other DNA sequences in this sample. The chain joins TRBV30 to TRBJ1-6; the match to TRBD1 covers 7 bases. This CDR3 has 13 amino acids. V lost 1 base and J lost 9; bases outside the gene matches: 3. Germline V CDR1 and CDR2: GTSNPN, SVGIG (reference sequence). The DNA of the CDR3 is TGTGCCTGGAGTGGACAGGGTGGTTCACCCCTCCACTTT. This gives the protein CAWSGQGGSPLHF.

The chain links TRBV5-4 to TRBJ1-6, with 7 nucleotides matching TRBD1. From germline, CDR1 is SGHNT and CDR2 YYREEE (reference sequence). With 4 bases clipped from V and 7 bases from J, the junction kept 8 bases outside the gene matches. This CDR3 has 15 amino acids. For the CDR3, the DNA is TGTGCCAGCAGCCCGGGGACAGTTCGAAATTCACCCCTCCACTTT. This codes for CASSPGTVRNSPLHF.

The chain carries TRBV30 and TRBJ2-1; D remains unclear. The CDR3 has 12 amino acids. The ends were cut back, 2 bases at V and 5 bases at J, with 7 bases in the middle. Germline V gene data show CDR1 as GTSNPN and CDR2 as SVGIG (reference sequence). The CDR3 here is CAWSFAHNEQFF. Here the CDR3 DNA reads TGTGCCTGGAGTTTCGCCCACAATGAGCAGTTCTTC.

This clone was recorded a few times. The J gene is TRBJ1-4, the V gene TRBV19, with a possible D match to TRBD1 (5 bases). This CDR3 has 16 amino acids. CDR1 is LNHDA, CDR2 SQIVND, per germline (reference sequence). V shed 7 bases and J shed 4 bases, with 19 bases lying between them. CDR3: CASNMGGQGGNEKLFF. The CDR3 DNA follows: TGTGCCAGTAACATGGGGGGTCAGGGAGGTAATGAAAAACTGTTTTTT.

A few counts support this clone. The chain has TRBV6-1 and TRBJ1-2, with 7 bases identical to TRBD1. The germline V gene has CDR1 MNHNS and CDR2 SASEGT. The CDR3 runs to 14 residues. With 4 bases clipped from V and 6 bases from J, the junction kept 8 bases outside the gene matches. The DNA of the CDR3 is TGTGCCAGCAGTGCCAGGGGGGACAGAGATGGCTACACCTTC. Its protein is CASSARGDRDGYTF.

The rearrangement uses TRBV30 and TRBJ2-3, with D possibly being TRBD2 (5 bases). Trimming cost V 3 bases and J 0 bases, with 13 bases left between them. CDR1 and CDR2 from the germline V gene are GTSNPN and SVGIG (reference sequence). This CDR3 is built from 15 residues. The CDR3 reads CAWRRLAPSTDTQYF. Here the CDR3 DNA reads TGTGCCTGGAGAAGATTAGCGCCCAGCACAGATACGCAGTATTTT. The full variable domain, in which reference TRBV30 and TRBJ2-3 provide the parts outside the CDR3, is SQTIHQWPATLVQPVGSPLSLECTVEGTSNPNLYWYRQAAGRGLQLLFYSVGIGQISSEVPQNLSASRPQDRQFILSSKKLLLSDSGFYLCAWRRLAPSTDTQYFGPGTRLTVL.